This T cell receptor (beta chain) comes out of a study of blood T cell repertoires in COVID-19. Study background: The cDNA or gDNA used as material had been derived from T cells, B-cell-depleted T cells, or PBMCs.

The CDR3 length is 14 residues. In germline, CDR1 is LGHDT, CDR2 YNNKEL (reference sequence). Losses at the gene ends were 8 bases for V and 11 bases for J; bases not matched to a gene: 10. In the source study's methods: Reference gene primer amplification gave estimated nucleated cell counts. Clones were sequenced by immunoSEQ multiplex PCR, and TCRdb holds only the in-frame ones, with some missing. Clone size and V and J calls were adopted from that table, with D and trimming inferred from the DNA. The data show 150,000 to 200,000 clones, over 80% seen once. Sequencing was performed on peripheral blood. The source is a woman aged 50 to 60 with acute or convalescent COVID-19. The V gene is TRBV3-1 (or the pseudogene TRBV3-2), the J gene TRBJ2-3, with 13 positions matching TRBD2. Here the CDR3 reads CASGIGLAGAMQYF. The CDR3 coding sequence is TGTGCCAGCGGGATTGGACTAGCGGGAGCGATGCAGTATTTT.